This T cell receptor beta chain was sequenced during a study of neurological immune-mediated disorders. The overall study: Multiple sclerosis patients (n of about 34) included some 30 with relapsing-remitting and 3 with secondary progressive disease.

This clonotype was detected many times. Template-switch 5'RACE cDNA synthesis added a 10-nucleotide unique molecular identifier. Each CDR3 protein is one row after TCRdb ran MiXCR on the 5' RACE reads. Of approximately 130,000 distinct CDR3 sequences in the sample, approximately 3.2% were seen once. Trimming took off 3 bases at V and 8 bases at J, with 7 bases between the two ends. This CDR3 is 12 amino acids long. Germline V gene lookup returns CDR1 KGHDR and CDR2 SFDVKD. The sample was PBMCs. The rearrangement joins TRBV24-1 to TRBJ2-1; possible D gene TRBD2, 6 bases. The clonotype comes from a woman in her 30s with multiple sclerosis. The CDR3 DNA reads as TGTGCCACCAGTGATCCTAGCGATGAGCAGTTCTTC. Translating it yields CATSDPSDEQFF.